This record looks at one TCR beta chain sequence and its context. The antigen is unknown. This clone may be a read error of a much larger clone one base away. The sample is drawn from a study of post-analysis software for immune sequencing data. Study-level points and caveats: Among multiple sclerosis patients, normalized Chao1 diversity was significantly below that of controls. With TRBV5-6, TRBV5-1 and TRBV20-1 included, about five TRBV segments were more frequent in patients than in controls.

The CDR3 length is 17 residues. Germline-derived CDR1 and CDR2 are SEHNR and FQNEAQ (reference sequence). The TCR beta cDNA libraries contained unique molecular identifiers. One entry per CDR3 protein, called by TCRdb with MiXCR from the PCR reads. The table lists around 200,000 distinct CDR3 sequences, roughly 28% of them singletons. The sequencing sample was made of blood. The chain joins TRBV7-9 to TRBJ2-1, with D possibly matching TRBD2 (5 bases). The assigned J gene may be wrong: the sequence end matches TRBJ2-7 better. The origin of this receptor is a girl aged 2 to 17 with multiple sclerosis. The CDR3 is CASSLGLASWDPNEQYF. The CDR3 nucleotides read TGTGCCAGCAGCTTAGGTTTGGCTAGCTGGGATCCCAATGAGCAGTACTTC.